This entry features one T cell receptor (beta chain) sequence. Profiled with immunoSEQ multiplex PCR; TCRdb holds only in-frame clones, not every one. The sample holds some 740,000 clones, 80% to 95% seen once. The record originates from a study of shared clonotypes between healthy human individuals. Naive CD8 cells, CD45RO-negative and positively selected for CCR7, excluded terminally differentiated effector memory CD45RA+ cells. Recent acute infections and vaccinations were absent in the healthy HIV-negative adult donors. The CDR3 loop spans 15 amino acids. The ends were cut back, 7 bases at V and 4 bases at J, with 17 bases in the middle. The germline V gene has CDR1 SGHVS and CDR2 FQNEAQ.

Sample: naive CD8+ T cells sorted from blood. The clonotype comes from a man aged 25 to 40 in good health. V gene TRBV7-8 combines with J gene TRBJ2-1, with unresolved D. The CDR3 DNA reads TGTGCCAGCACCCCCGCACCGGTAAGGTACAATGAGCAGTTCTTC. Its protein is CASTPAPVRYNEQFF. The full variable domain, its missing parts supplied by reference TRBV7-8 and TRBJ2-1, is GAGVSQSPRYKVAKRGQDVALRCDPISGHVSLFWYQQALGQGPEFLTYFQNEAQLDKSGLPSDRFFAERPEGSVSTLKIQRTQQEDSAVYLCASTPAPVRYNEQFFGPGTRLTVL.